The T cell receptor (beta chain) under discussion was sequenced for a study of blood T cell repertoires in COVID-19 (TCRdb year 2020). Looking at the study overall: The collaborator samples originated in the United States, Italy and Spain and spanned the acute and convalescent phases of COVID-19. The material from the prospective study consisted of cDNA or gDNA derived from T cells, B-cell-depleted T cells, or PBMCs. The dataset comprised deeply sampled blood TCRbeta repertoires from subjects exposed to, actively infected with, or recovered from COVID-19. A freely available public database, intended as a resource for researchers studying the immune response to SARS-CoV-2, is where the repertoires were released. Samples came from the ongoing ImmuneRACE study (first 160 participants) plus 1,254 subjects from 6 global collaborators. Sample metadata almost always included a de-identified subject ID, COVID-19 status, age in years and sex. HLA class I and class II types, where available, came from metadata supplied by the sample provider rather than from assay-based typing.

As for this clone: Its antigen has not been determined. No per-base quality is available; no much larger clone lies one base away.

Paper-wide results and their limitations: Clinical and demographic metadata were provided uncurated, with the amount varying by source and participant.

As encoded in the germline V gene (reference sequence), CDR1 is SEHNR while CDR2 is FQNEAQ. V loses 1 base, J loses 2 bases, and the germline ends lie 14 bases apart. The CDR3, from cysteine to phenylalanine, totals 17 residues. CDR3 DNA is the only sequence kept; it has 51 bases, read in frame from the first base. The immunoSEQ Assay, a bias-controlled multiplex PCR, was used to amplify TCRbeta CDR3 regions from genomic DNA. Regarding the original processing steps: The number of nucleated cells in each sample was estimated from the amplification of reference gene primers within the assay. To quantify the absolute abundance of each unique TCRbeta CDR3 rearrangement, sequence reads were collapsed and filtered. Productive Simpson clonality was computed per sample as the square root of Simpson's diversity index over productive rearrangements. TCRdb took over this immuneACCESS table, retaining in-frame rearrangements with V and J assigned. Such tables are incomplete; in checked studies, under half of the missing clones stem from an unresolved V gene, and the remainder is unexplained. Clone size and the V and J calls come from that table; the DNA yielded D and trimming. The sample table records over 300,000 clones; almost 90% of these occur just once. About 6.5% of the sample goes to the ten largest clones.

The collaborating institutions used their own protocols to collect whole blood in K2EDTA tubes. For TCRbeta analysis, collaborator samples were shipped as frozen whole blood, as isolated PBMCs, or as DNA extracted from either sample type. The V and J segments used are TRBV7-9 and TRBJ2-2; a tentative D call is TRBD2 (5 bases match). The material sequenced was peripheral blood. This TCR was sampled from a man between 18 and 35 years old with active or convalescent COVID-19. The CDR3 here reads CASSLVTRTHNTGELFF. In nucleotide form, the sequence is TGTGCCAGCAGCTTAGTTACCCGGACTCATAACACCGGGGAGCTGTTTTTT.